The 20 T cell receptor beta chains below come from one sample, sequenced in a study of cytomegalovirus exposure and HLA in healthy donors. PCR used 60 Vbeta primers and 13 Jbeta primers. Profiling relied on immunoSEQ multiplex PCR, and the TCRdb table lists in-frame clones only, not all of them. The sample lists around 200,000 clones, 70% to 85% occurring once. The specimen was PBMCs. The receptors were gathered from a woman aged 25-40 years in good health and CMV-seropositive.

The chain uses TRBV2 and TRBJ1-1; no definite D call. The V gene's germline CDR1 is SNHLY and CDR2 FYNNEI. V was cut by 4 bases and J by 0 bases, with 9 bases left in between. The CDR3 has 14 amino acids. CDR3 sequence reads: CASSVRRLNTEAFF. In DNA, the CDR3 is TGTGCCAGCAGTGTTAGGAGATTGAACACTGAAGCTTTCTTT. The whole variable domain, remainder taken from reference TRBV2 and TRBJ1-1, is EPEVTQTPSHQVTQMGQEVILRCVPISNHLYFYWYRQILGQKVEFLVSFYNNEISEKSEIFDDQFSVERPDGSNFTLKIRSTKLEDSAMYFCASSVRRLNTEAFFGQGTRLTVV.

This sequence joins TRBV19 and TRBJ2-7, with TRBD1 matching over 7 bases. Trimming took 5 bases from V and 6 from J; bases not matched to a gene: 13. Germline assignment: CDR1 LNHDA and CDR2 SQIVND (reference sequence). The CDR3 has 15 residues. The CDR3 DNA sequence: TGTGCCAGTAGTGTGTCCGGGACAGCCTCCCTCGAGCAGTACTTC. This encodes CASSVSGTASLEQYF.

This rearrangement joins TRBV7-6 to TRBJ2-2; D is uncertain. Trimming removed 7 bases from V and 6 bases from J, with 18 bases in between. Germline values: CDR1 SGHVS, CDR2 FNYEAQ. The CDR3 has 15 residues. CDR3 in DNA: TGTGCCAGCACCCAAGGAGTTTTTCAAGCCGGGGAGCTGTTTTTT. Translating gives CASTQGVFQAGELFF.

Remarks on this clone: Sequence at one end of the junction differs from germline and may be a read error. The V gene is TRBV28, the J gene TRBJ2-7; D gene uncertain. Per the germline V gene, CDR1 is MDHEN and CDR2 is SYDVKM. The CDR3 spans 16 residues. The CDR3 DNA follows: TGTGCCAGCAGTGACCGTATCGGGTCCCTATCCTCCGAGCAGTACTTC. Protein product: CASSDRIGSLSSEQYF.

The chain joins TRBV7-2 to TRBJ1-3, with a tentative D call TRBD1 (5 bases). Germline V gene lookup returns CDR1 SGHTA and CDR2 FQGNSA. Trimming shortened V by 4 bases and J by 8 bases, and 12 bases separated the two germline ends. The CDR3 consists of 13 residues. CDR3 sequence: CASSSQGPDTIYF. DNA for the CDR3: TGTGCCAGCAGCTCCCAGGGCCCAGACACCATATATTTT.

The CDR3 here is CASSYEEGYTF. In nucleotides, the CDR3 is TGTGCCAGCAGTTACGAAGAGGGCTACACCTTC. The chain is built from TRBV6-6 and TRBJ1-2; D is undetermined. V was pared by 2 bases and J by 8 bases, with 6 bases between. The CDR3 has 11 residues. Looked up from germline, CDR1 is MNHNY and CDR2 is SVGAGI (reference sequence).

The chain joins TRBV7-9 to TRBJ2-2; 11 positions agree with TRBD2. In germline, CDR1 is SEHNR, CDR2 FQNEAQ (reference sequence). With 5 bases clipped from V and 6 bases from J, the junction kept 5 bases outside the gene matches. CDR3 length equals 15 residues. The CDR3, as DNA: TGTGCCAGCAGCCTCTCTAGCGGGAGGTCCGGGGAGCTGTTTTTT. Translation gives CASSLSSGRSGELFF.

Only a few counts were recorded for this clone. The CDR3 sequence is CASSPSGRYNEQFF. The CDR3 DNA reads TGTGCCAGCAGCCCTAGCGGGCGGTACAATGAGCAGTTCTTC. The chain recombines TRBV9 with TRBJ2-1, with TRBD2 matching over 8 bases. The length of the CDR3 is 14 residues. CDR1 and CDR2 from the germline V gene are SGDLS and YYNGEE. The ends lost 4 bases at V and 4 bases at J; junction bases unmatched: 4.

The rearrangement joins TRBV7-2 to TRBJ2-5, with TRBD2 as a possible D gene (6 bases). CDR1 is SGHTA and CDR2 is FQGNSA in the germline V gene. The CDR3 has 15 residues. Trimming shortened V by 4 bases and J by 5 bases, and 17 bases separated the two germline ends. The DNA for the CDR3 is TGTGCCAGCAGCTCACTGGGGGGTGCAAGGGAGACCCAGTACTTC. This sequence encodes CASSSLGGARETQYF.

The rearrangement joins TRBV5-1 to TRBJ2-7; 7 nucleotides line up with TRBD2. J was trimmed by 11 bases and V by 4 bases; bases with no gene match: 6. CDR1 is SGHRS, CDR2 YFSETQ, per germline. The CDR3 is made up of 11 amino acids. CDR3 amino acids: CASSTGGKEYF. CDR3 DNA: TGCGCCAGCAGCACCGGGGGGAAAGAGTACTTC.

V and J are TRBV4-3 and TRBJ2-3; tentative D call: TRBD1 (5 bases). This CDR3 region has 15 residues. Germline CDR1 LGHNA, CDR2 YSLEER. V lost 1 base and J lost 5, with 13 bases in between. This chain's CDR3 is CASSQAWGGGDTQYF. The CDR3 coding sequence is TGCGCCAGCAGCCAAGCGTGGGGCGGTGGAGATACGCAGTATTTT.

This clone has more than one count but fewer than ten. The genes are TRBV5-4 and TRBJ1-2; D perhaps matches TRBD1 (5 bases). Deletions cut 4 bases from V and 1 base from J, with 20 bases between. The CDR3 contains 17 residues. From germline, CDR1 is SGHNT and CDR2 YYREEE (reference sequence). The CDR3 DNA sequence: TGTGCCAGCAGCCTCGATTTCCTAAGGGGCGGTAACTATGGCTACACCTTC. Its translation is CASSLDFLRGGNYGYTF. Combining the CDR3 with reference TRBV5-4 and TRBJ1-2 gives the whole variable domain ETGVTQSPTHLIKTRGQQVTLRCSSQSGHNTVSWYQQALGQGPQFIFQYYREEENGRGNFPPRFSGLQFPNYSSELNVNALELDDSALYLCASSLDFLRGGNYGYTFGSGTRLTVV.

This clone is a singleton in its sample. The chain links TRBV4-3 to TRBJ2-7, with D tentatively TRBD2 (6 bases). With 2 bases removed from V and 5 bases from J, the gap between germline ends came to 13 bases. Germline CDR1 and CDR2: LGHNA and YSLEER. The CDR3 consists of 14 residues. The CDR3 is CASSQLRERNEQYF. CDR3 in DNA: TGCGCCAGCAGCCAATTACGGGAGAGGAACGAGCAGTACTTC.

The chain carries TRBV7-9 and TRBJ2-7; 8 nucleotides line up with TRBD1. The V gene's germline CDR1 is SEHNR and CDR2 FQNEAQ (reference sequence). The V and J ends lost 5 bases and 6 bases, in that order; junction bases with no gene match: 12. The CDR3 contains 15 residues. CDR3 loop: CASSPPGTGGFEQYF. Here the CDR3 DNA reads TGTGCCAGCAGCCCCCCGGGGACAGGAGGTTTCGAGCAGTACTTC.

J is TRBJ2-6 and V is TRBV7-8; a weak D match, TRBD2 (7 bases). The V end was cut by 2 bases, the J end by 4 bases, with 12 bases between. The CDR3 loop spans 16 amino acids. CDR1 and CDR2 from the germline V gene are SGHVS and FQNEAQ. The CDR3 sequence: CASSLYGGLGANVLTF. Written as DNA, the CDR3 is TGTGCCAGCAGCTTATACGGGGGGCTCGGGGCCAACGTCCTGACTTTC.

The chain has TRBV4-2 and TRBJ1-5; D remains ambiguous. Trimming pared 0 bases from V and 6 bases from J, leaving 9 bases between. This CDR3 region has 14 residues. Germline CDR1 is LGHNA and CDR2 is YNFKEQ. The CDR3 sequence: CASSQDPGSQPQHF. As DNA, the CDR3 is TGTGCCAGCAGCCAAGATCCCGGGAGTCAGCCCCAGCATTTT.

The rearrangement links TRBV7-2 to TRBJ1-1; D is unclear. This CDR3 is 16 amino acids long. Germline assignment: CDR1 SGHTA and CDR2 FQGNSA. V lost 1 base to trimming and J lost 3 bases, with 15 bases between them. The CDR3 DNA follows: TGTGCCAGCAGCTTAGATCCGGGAGCAAGGGACACTGAAGCTTTCTTT. Protein product: CASSLDPGARDTEAFF.

The CDR3 bases are TGCAGCGTGACAGGGGGCGCCGAAAACATTCAGTACTTC. As protein: CSVTGGAENIQYF. The chain has TRBV29-1 and TRBJ2-4; 10 bases line up with TRBD1. The CDR3 totals 13 residues. CDR1 is SQVTM and CDR2 is ANQGSEA in the germline V gene. V lost 6 bases and J lost 5; bases outside the gene matches: 4.

This chain uses TRBV27 with TRBJ2-1; the match to TRBD2 covers 12 bases. Trimming cost V 5 bases and J 8 bases; bases outside gene matches: 16. The CDR3 length is 18 residues. The germline CDR1 and CDR2 sequences are MNHEY and SMNVEV (reference sequence). The CDR3 DNA reads TGTGCCAGCAGTGTTTCAGGACTAGCGGGATTTTATGGGGATGAGCAGTTCTTC. It yields the protein CASSVSGLAGFYGDEQFF.

This chain links TRBV5-6 with TRBJ2-7; TRBD2 matches at 9 bases. V lost 3 bases, J lost 4 bases, and 8 bases stayed unmatched. CDR1 is SGHDT, CDR2 YYEEEE, per germline. The length of the CDR3 is 15 residues. Here the CDR3 reads CASSSLDSGRYEQYF. The CDR3 bases are TGTGCCAGCAGCTCGCTAGATAGCGGGAGATACGAGCAGTACTTC.